The rows below give T cell receptor beta chains drawn from one sample of a study of regulatory T cells in long-lasting Graves disease. MiXCR, applied by TCRdb to the multiplex PCR reads, yields one record per CDR3 protein. The sample lists hundreds of thousands of distinct CDR3 sequences; about 16% were seen once. These data also featured in a second study, about T cells in Graves' hyperthyroidism and ophthalmopathy.

This sample comprised peripheral blood mononuclear cells (PBMCs), obtained at new diagnosis, from a patient treated with antithyroid drugs. These TCRs come from a woman aged 35 to 59 with Graves disease. The CDR3 runs from the conserved cysteine through the conserved F or W. A D gene is named only where the DNA matches it firmly. Rows give clone size only sometimes, using once, few, many, or a class for an expanded clone.

j_call | v_call | clone_size | d_call | cdr3_nt | cdr3_aa
TRBJ1-2 | TRBV5-1 | few | TRBD1 | TGCGCCAGCAGCTTCGACGGGACAGGGAATGGCTACACCTTC | CASSFDGTGNGYTF
TRBJ1-4 | TRBV18 | . | . | TGTGCCAGCTCAACAGGGACTCCTAATGAAAAACTGTTTTTT | CASSTGTPNEKLFF
TRBJ2-1 | TRBV11-2 | many | . | TGTGCCAGCAGCTTAGGGCCCGGGACAAAAGACAATGAGCAGTTCTTC | CASSLGPGTKDNEQFF
TRBJ2-1 | TRBV5-6 | . | . | TGTGCCAGCTCCCCAGAGGGGGGGGCCTACAATGAGCAGTTCTTC | CASSPEGGAYNEQFF
TRBJ1-6 | TRBV25-1 | . | TRBD1 | TGTGCCAGCGGACCGGACAGGGGTGCATCACCCCTCCACTTT | CASGPDRGASPLHF
TRBJ2-1 | TRBV12-3/TRBV12-4 | many | TRBD2 | TGTGCCAGCAGTTTAGGCGGGGGGGCACCCTACAATGAGCAGTTCTTC | CASSLGGGAPYNEQFF
TRBJ1-1 | TRBV5-4 | few | TRBD1 | TGTGCCAGCACCAGACAGGGAAGAAAGAACACTGAAGCTTTCTTT | CASTRQGRKNTEAFF
TRBJ2-3 | TRBV28 | many | TRBD2 | TGTGCCAGCAGTTTAAGGGGCAGGGGAGCGGGGGGTTCTCCCCGCACAGATACGCAGTATTTT | CASSLRGRGAGGSPRTDTQYF
TRBJ2-3 | TRBV11-2 | many | TRBD2 | TGTGCCAGCAGCTGGGGAGCGGGGGAAGCAGATACGCAGTATTTT | CASSWGAGEADTQYF
TRBJ1-4 | TRBV6-1 | many | TRBD1 | TGTGCCAGCAGTGGCCCCGGGACAGGCAACGAAAAACTGTTTTTT | CASSGPGTGNEKLFF
TRBJ2-3 | TRBV12-3/TRBV12-4 | many | . | TGTGCCAGCAGCCCATTTGGGTCAGATACGCAGTATTTT | CASSPFGSDTQYF
TRBJ1-1 | TRBV24-1 | few | . | TGTGCCACCAGTGAAAGGGCCTTGGGTGAAGCTTTCTTT | CATSERALGEAFF
TRBJ2-1 | TRBV5-8 | many | TRBD1 | TGTGCCAGCAGCTTGCCAGGGGGCCTCCTCGGGCAGTTCTTC | CASSLPGGLLGQFF
TRBJ2-5 | TRBV2 | . | TRBD1 | TGTGCCAGCAGTGTCGGACAGGGGGTAGAGACCCAGTACTTC | CASSVGQGVETQYF
TRBJ1-2 | TRBV28 | . | TRBD1 | TGTGCCAGCCTCAGGGGGGGCTATGGCTACACCTTC | CASLRGGYGYTF
TRBJ2-5 | TRBV28 | . | TRBD2 | TGTGCCAGCCCTCCCCCTAGCGGGGGTTATGAAGAGACCCAGTACTTC | CASPPPSGGYEETQYF
TRBJ2-7 | TRBV3-1 | many | . | TGTGCCAGCAGCCTCTCCTGGACAGACGAGCAGTACTTC | CASSLSWTDEQYF
TRBJ2-7 | TRBV7-9 | few | . | TGTGCCAGCAGCTCCCAGACAGCCCCACGGGAGCAGTACTTC | CASSSQTAPREQYF
TRBJ1-2 | TRBV30 | . | . | TGTGCCTGGAGTAAGGCGACCGGGGGAAAAGGCTACACCTTC | CAWSKATGGKGYTF